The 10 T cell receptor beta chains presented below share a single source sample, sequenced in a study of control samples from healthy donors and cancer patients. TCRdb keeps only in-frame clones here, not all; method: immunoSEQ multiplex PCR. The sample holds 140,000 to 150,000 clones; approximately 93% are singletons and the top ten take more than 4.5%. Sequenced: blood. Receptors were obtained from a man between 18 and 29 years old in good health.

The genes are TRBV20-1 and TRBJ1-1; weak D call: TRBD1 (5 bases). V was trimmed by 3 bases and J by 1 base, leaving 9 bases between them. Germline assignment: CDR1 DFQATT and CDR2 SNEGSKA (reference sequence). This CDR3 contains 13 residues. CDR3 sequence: CSASRGGNTEAFF. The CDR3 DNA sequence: TGCAGTGCTAGTCGGGGGGGGAACACTGAAGCTTTCTTT.

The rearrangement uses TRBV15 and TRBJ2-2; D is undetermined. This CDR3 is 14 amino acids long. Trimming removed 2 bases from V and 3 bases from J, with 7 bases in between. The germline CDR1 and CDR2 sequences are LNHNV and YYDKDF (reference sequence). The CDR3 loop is CATSRYADTGELFF. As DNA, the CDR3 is TGTGCCACCAGCAGATACGCAGACACCGGGGAGCTGTTTTTT.

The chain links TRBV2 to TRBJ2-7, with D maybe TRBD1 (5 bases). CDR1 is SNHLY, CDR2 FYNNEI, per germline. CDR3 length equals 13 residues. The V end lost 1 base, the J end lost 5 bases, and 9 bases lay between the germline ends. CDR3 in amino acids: CASSEGGLNEQYF. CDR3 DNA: TGTGCCAGCAGTGAAGGGGGCTTGAACGAGCAGTACTTC.

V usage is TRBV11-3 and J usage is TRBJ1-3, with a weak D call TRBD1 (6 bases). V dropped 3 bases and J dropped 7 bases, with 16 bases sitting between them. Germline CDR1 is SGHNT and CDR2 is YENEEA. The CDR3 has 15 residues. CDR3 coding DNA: TGTGCCAGCAGCTTGTGGACAGCAGATCTGAACACCATATATTTT. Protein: CASSLWTADLNTIYF.

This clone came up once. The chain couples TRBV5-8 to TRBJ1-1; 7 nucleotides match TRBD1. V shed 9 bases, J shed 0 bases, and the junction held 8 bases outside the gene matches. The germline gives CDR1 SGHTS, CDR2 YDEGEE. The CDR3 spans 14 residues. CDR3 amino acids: CATHHRGLNTEAFF. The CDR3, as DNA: TGTGCCACCCACCACAGGGGATTGAACACTGAAGCTTTCTTT.

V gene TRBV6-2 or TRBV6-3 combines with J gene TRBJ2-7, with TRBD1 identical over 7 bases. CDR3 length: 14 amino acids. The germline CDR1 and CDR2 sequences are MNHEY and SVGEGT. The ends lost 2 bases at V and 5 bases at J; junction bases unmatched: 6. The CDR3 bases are TGTGCCAGCAGTTACCTAAAACAGGGGCACGAGCAGTACTTC. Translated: CASSYLKQGHEQYF.

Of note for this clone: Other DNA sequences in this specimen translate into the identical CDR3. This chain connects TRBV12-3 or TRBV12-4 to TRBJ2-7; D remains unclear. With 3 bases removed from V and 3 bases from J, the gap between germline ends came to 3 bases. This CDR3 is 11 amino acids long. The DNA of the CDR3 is TGTGCCAGCAGTTTTGGCTACGAGCAGTACTTC. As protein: CASSFGYEQYF.

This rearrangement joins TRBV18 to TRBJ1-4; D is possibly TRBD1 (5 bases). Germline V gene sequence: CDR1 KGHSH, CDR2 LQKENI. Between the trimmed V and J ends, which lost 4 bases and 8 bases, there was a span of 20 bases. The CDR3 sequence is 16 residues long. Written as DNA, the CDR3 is TGTGCCAGCTCACTAGGAGGGACCCTAAATCGAGAAAAACTGTTTTTT. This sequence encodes CASSLGGTLNREKLFF.

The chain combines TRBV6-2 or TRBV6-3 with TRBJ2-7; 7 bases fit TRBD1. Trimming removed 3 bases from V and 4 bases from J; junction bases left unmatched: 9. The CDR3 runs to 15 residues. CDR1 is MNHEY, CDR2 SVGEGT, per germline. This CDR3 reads CASSYNRDRIYEQYF. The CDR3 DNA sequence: TGTGCCAGCAGTTATAACCGGGACAGAATTTACGAGCAGTACTTC.

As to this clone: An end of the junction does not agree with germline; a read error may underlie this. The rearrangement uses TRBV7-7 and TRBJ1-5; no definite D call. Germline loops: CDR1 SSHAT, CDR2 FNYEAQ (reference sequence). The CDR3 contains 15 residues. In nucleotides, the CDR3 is TGTGCTAGCAGCTTAGATGGGATTGGGTGTCAGCCCCAGCATTTT. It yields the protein CASSLDGIGCQPQHF.